This T cell receptor (beta chain) was captured by sequencing in a study of identifying expanded T cells in peripheral blood. This CDR3 is 16 amino acids long. Trimming stripped 0 bases from V and 8 bases from J, with 20 bases between. Germline loops: CDR1 LGHNA, CDR2 YNFKEQ. The method was immunoSEQ multiplex PCR; TCRdb's version includes in-frame clones alone and lacks a portion of them. In the table there are around 82,000 clones, around 84% of which are singletons. In its sample, this clone was seen once. Antigen unknown. Healthy donors had no documented immune events, such as infections, while sampled. General study findings and limits: Two-week clone count variance significantly increased as total template count grew.

The rearrangement uses TRBV4-2 and TRBJ2-7; the D call may be TRBD1 or TRBD2 (6 bases each). The TCR sequence derives from a person aged 18 to 75 in good health. Material: blood. The CDR3 coding sequence is TGTGCCAGCAGCCAAGATGGAACGGGGGCGGTGGGAAAGCAGTACTTC. It translates to CASSQDGTGAVGKQYF.